The 20 T cell receptor beta chains in this list originate from one sample, sequenced in a study of cytomegalovirus exposure and HLA in healthy donors. PCR primers comprised 60 Vbeta and 13 Jbeta primers. This table comes from immunoSEQ multiplex PCR, and its TCRdb copy is limited to in-frame clones, with some not included. This table holds 100,000 to 150,000 clones, about 83% found once. Sample: PBMCs. These receptors all come from a man in his thirties or forties in good health and CMV-seronegative.

The CDR3 nucleotides are TGTGCCAGTAGCCACAGAACTCGGGGCACTGAAGCTTTCTTT. Translated: CASSHRTRGTEAFF. The V and J genes are TRBV19 and TRBJ1-1; D uncertain. Germline CDR1 reads LNHDA; CDR2 reads SQIVND (reference sequence). V gave up 6 bases and J gave up 4 bases, with 15 bases separating them. The CDR3 consists of 14 residues.

The gene calls are TRBV29-1 and TRBJ1-2, with D unclear. Germline CDR1 reads SQVTM; CDR2 reads ANQGSEA. With 4 bases removed from V and 0 bases from J, the gap between germline ends came to 9 bases. The CDR3 is made up of 13 amino acids. CDR3 loop: CSVGRSSNYGYTF. The CDR3 DNA reads TGCAGCGTTGGGAGGTCGTCTAACTATGGCTACACCTTC. The full variable domain, with the rest looked up from reference TRBV29-1 and TRBJ1-2, is SAVISQKPSRDICQRGTSLTIQCQVDSQVTMMFWYRQQPGQSLTLIATANQGSEATYESGFVIDKFPISRPNLTFSTLTVSNMSPEDSSIYLCSVGRSSNYGYTFGSGTRLTVV.

The gene calls are TRBV28 and TRBJ1-1; 7 nucleotides line up with TRBD1. This CDR3 spans 15 amino acids. The germline CDR1 and CDR2 sequences are MDHEN and SYDVKM. V shed 4 bases and J 3 bases; nucleotides not matched to a gene: 8. CDR3 amino acids: CASSSPGGRDTEAFF. In DNA, the CDR3 is TGTGCCAGCAGTTCCCCAGGGGGTCGGGACACTGAAGCTTTCTTT.

This clone came up once. The J gene is TRBJ2-7, the V gene TRBV10-3, with 9 bases identical to TRBD1. Per the germline V gene, CDR1 is ENHRY and CDR2 is SYGVKD. Trimming at V came to 7 bases and at J to 5 bases, leaving 12 bases not matched to a gene. The CDR3 has 15 amino acids. This CDR3 reads CAIKSGQGRGNEQYF. The CDR3 bases are TGTGCCATCAAGTCCGGACAGGGGAGAGGGAACGAGCAGTACTTC.

This clone was detected only once. The chain combines TRBV4-1 with TRBJ2-2; D is possibly TRBD1 (6 bases). V lost 0 bases and J lost 1, with 15 bases in between. The CDR3 contains 18 residues. CDR1 is MGHRA, CDR2 YSYEKL, per germline. CDR3 protein: CASSQDLMGAQNTGELFF. For the CDR3, the DNA is TGCGCCAGCAGCCAAGATCTTATGGGGGCCCAGAACACCGGGGAGCTGTTTTTT.

This chain connects TRBV23-1 to TRBJ2-7, with D maybe TRBD1 (6 bases). The J call is in doubt because the DNA end fits TRBJ2-5 better. TRBV23-1 is known as an ORF, though its function is uncertain. The CDR3 sequence is 16 residues long. CDR3 nucleotide sequence: TGCGCCAGCAGTCCGAATGGACAGCTCCTCCAAGAGACCCAGTACTTC. This encodes CASSPNGQLLQETQYF.

This clone was counted only a few times. The V and J genes are TRBV27 and TRBJ2-7; 7 bases line up with TRBD2. V was pared by 2 bases and J by 2 bases, with 9 bases of the junction left unmatched. The V gene's germline CDR1 is MNHEY and CDR2 SMNVEV (reference sequence). This CDR3 comprises 16 residues. The CDR3 spells CASSLKGGSSPYEQYF. Written as DNA, the CDR3 is TGTGCCAGCAGTTTAAAAGGCGGGAGTTCTCCCTACGAGCAGTACTTC.

Notes on this clone: The junction shows a germline mismatch at one end, possibly a read error. This rearrangement joins TRBV2 to TRBJ2-2; D ambiguous. Germline assignment: CDR1 SNHLY and CDR2 FYNNEI. The CDR3 covers 14 residues. This chain's CDR3 is CANSEARVVGELFF. DNA of the CDR3: TGTGCCAACAGTGAAGCACGCGTGGTCGGGGAGCTGTTTTTT.

The J gene is TRBJ1-3, the V gene TRBV7-2, with unresolved D. V shed 5 bases and J shed 0 bases, with 14 bases lying between them. From germline, CDR1 is SGHTA and CDR2 FQGNSA. The CDR3 length is 16 residues. The CDR3 coding sequence is TGTGCCAGCAGCACCGCCCCCTTCGGCTCTGGAAACACCATATATTTT. Encoded protein: CASSTAPFGSGNTIYF.

The chain has TRBV14 and TRBJ2-5; unclear D gene. The DNA end lines up better with TRBJ2-7; the J call may be wrong. The CDR3 totals 15 residues. The V gene's germline CDR1 is SGHDN and CDR2 FVKESK. CDR3 coding DNA: TGTGCCAGCAGCCAAGAGACCGGGTTATCCTACGAGCAGTACTTC. It specifies CASSQETGLSYEQYF.

Notes on this clone: An end of the junction differs from the germline gene, which may be a read error. The chain couples TRBV27 to TRBJ2-7; perhaps TRBD2 as D (6 bases). This CDR3 has 15 residues. Looked up from germline, CDR1 is MNHEY and CDR2 is SMNVEV (reference sequence). The CDR3 DNA reads TGTGCCAGCAGTTTAGAGGGGAGGAGCTCCTACGGGCAGTACTTC. Translated: CASSLEGRSSYGQYF.

This clone was counted only a few times. The chain has TRBV19 and TRBJ1-2, with 7 bases matching TRBD1. The CDR3 length is 15 residues. CDR1 is LNHDA and CDR2 is SQIVND in the germline V gene (reference sequence). Trimming at V came to 3 bases and at J to 5 bases, leaving 9 bases not matched to a gene. The CDR3: CASSMSGQTSYGYTF. The CDR3 bases are TGTGCCAGTAGTATGTCGGGACAGACCTCATATGGCTACACCTTC.

CDR3 residues: CASSPSRLLAGGRGDTQYF. The CDR3 bases are TGTGCCAGCAGCCCTAGTCGCCTCCTAGCGGGGGGCCGGGGAGATACGCAGTATTTT. The chain combines TRBV9 with TRBJ2-3, with 11 bases aligning to TRBD2. The CDR3 is 19 amino acids. From germline, CDR1 is SGDLS and CDR2 YYNGEE. V shed 4 bases and J 5 bases; nucleotides not matched to a gene: 18.

A few counts support this clone. The CDR3 reads CASTLSGVETQYF. CDR3 DNA: TGTGCCAGCACTCTTTCAGGCGTAGAGACCCAGTACTTC. The rearrangement uses TRBV5-6 and TRBJ2-5; D is unclear. Germline V CDR1 and CDR2: SGHDT, YYEEEE. V was pared by 6 bases and J by 4 bases, with 13 bases between. This CDR3 contains 13 residues. Variable domain in full (rest from reference TRBV5-6 and TRBJ2-5): DAGVTQSPTHLIKTRGQQVTLRCSPKSGHDTVSWYQQALGQGPQFIFQYYEEEERQRGNFPDRFSGHQFPNYSSELNVNALLLGDSALYLCASTLSGVETQYFGPGTRLLVL.

This chain uses TRBV6-5 with TRBJ2-7; 11 bases are a match to TRBD1. From germline, CDR1 is MNHEY and CDR2 SVGAGI. Trimming took 3 bases from V and 5 from J; bases not matched to a gene: 6. This CDR3 is 15 amino acids long. Written as DNA, the CDR3 is TGTGCCAGCAGTTATGTGGGACAGGGGGAAAACGAGCAGTACTTC. It translates to CASSYVGQGENEQYF.

The gene calls are TRBV28 and TRBJ1-1; TRBD1 matches at 7 bases. The J segment lost 3 bases and the V segment lost 8 bases, leaving 3 bases of the junction unmatched. The CDR3 length is 12 residues. The germline CDR1 and CDR2 sequences are MDHEN and SYDVKM. The CDR3 sequence is CASGTAYTEAFF. CDR3 nucleotides: TGTGCCAGCGGGACAGCCTACACTGAAGCTTTCTTT.

This clone was recorded once. This chain joins TRBV5-1 and TRBJ2-3; 9 positions agree with TRBD2. Germline CDR1 is SGHRS and CDR2 is YFSETQ. The trim removed 0 bases at V and 4 bases at J, leaving 6 bases unmatched. The CDR3 is 16 amino acids. The CDR3 region is CASSLDVAGVPDTQYF. For the CDR3, the DNA is TGCGCCAGCAGCTTGGACGTAGCGGGAGTCCCAGATACGCAGTATTTT.

This clone appeared a few times. The chain uses TRBV25-1 and TRBJ2-2; 9 bases are shared with TRBD1. The length of the CDR3 is 15 residues. The trim removed 4 bases at V and 4 bases at J, leaving 4 bases unmatched. The V gene's germline CDR1 is MGHDK and CDR2 SYGVNS. CDR3 protein: CASSASDRGTGELFF. In DNA, the CDR3 is TGTGCCAGCAGTGCTTCGGACAGGGGCACCGGGGAGCTGTTTTTT.

The chain carries TRBV27 and TRBJ2-3, with 9 bases aligning to TRBD2. Germline V gene lookup returns CDR1 MNHEY and CDR2 SMNVEV (reference sequence). The ends lost 1 base at V and 2 bases at J; junction bases unmatched: 4. The CDR3 sequence is 16 residues long. The CDR3 reads CASSLYSGGSTDTQYF. The DNA for the CDR3 is TGTGCCAGCAGTTTATATAGCGGGGGCTCCACAGATACGCAGTATTTT.

This chain connects TRBV4-1 to TRBJ1-6; D is ambiguous. V lost 1 base and J lost 7, with 11 bases in between. The germline V gene encodes CDR1 MGHRA and CDR2 YSYEKL. The CDR3 has 15 amino acids. As DNA, the CDR3 is TGCGCCAGCAGCCAAGCCCGCTCGGGGAATTCACCCCTCCACTTT. Its translation is CASSQARSGNSPLHF.